The following is a T cell receptor (beta chain) sequence with its context. These data come from a study of blood T cell repertoires in COVID-19. On the study more broadly: Specimens from acute and convalescent COVID-19 originated in the United States, Italy and Spain. The cDNA or gDNA used as material had been derived from T cells, B-cell-depleted T cells, or PBMCs.

Source study methods: Quantification of nucleated cells was approximated via reference gene primer amplification. This table comes from immunoSEQ multiplex PCR, and its TCRdb copy is limited to in-frame clones, with some not included. For V, J and clone size, that table is used; D and trimming come from the DNA. The sample records over 50,000 clones, approximately 91% being singletons. Germline V gives CDR1 SGHRS, CDR2 YFSETQ. V shed 7 bases, J shed 8 bases, and the junction held 5 bases outside the gene matches. The CDR3 has 13 amino acids. Sequences were obtained from peripheral blood. The clonotype originates from a middle-aged man with active COVID-19. The chain recombines TRBV5-1 with TRBJ2-1, with TRBD2 matching 11 bases. The CDR3 reads CASATSGGYEQFF. The CDR3 DNA is TGCGCCAGCGCTACTAGCGGGGGTTATGAGCAGTTCTTC.